This T cell receptor (beta chain) stems from a study of HIV-infected patients and healthy controls. Study results and caveats: Size-matched repertoire data failed to replicate the apparent Gini index recovery after therapy in HIV-infected patients.

The table lists this clonotype with a few counts. Its antigen is as yet unknown. The repertoire came from unfractionated whole blood and reflected all unsorted peripheral T cells. The CDR3 has 15 residues. Per the germline V gene, CDR1 is SGHTA and CDR2 is FQGNSA. With 5 bases clipped from V and 2 bases from J, the junction kept 9 bases outside the gene matches. Reverse transcription used around 500 ng RNA and constant-region primers for alpha and beta. Each of the alpha and beta chains got its own library through chain-specific third strand synthesis with indices. Ligation attached cDNA to a 5' RACE adapter that carried a random hexamer and SP2 site. A 12-nucleotide barcode per molecule came from two concatenated random hexamers added pre-amplification. TCRdb processed the 5' RACE reads anew with MiXCR; each CDR3 protein has one entry. The sample includes roughly 8,900 distinct CDR3 sequences, about 5.8% of them seen just once.

The rearrangement uses TRBV7-2 and TRBJ2-7; 7 nucleotides agree with TRBD1. The source of this sequence is an adult in good health. The sequencing input was blood. In DNA form, the CDR3 reads TGTGCCAGCAGCACCAACAGGGGAAGGGCCTACGAGCAGTACTTC. Amino acid sequence: CASSTNRGRAYEQYF.